This T cell receptor beta chain is from a study of shared clonotypes between healthy human individuals. Method: immunoSEQ multiplex PCR; TCRdb's copy keeps in-frame clones and lacks some. The sample comprises about 1.1 million clones, roughly 80% of which are singletons, and approximately 0.9% rests with the top ten. V gave up 0 bases and J gave up 0 bases, with 10 bases separating them. This CDR3 has 16 amino acids. Germline CDR1 SGHRS, CDR2 YFSETQ. The healthy adult donors were HIV-negative and reported no recent acute infections or vaccinations. The authors divided CD4+ cells into CD45RA+ naive and CD45RA-negative memory subsets. Concerning this clone itself: No antigen is known for it.

Study-wide points: Non-shared clonotypes displayed generation probabilities falling below those of clonotypes present in all four donors.

The chain links TRBV5-1 to TRBJ2-4; unclear D gene. Sequences were obtained from memory CD4+ T cells from PBMCs. Subset of the sample: CD45RA-negative fraction. This clonotype was sampled from a man younger than 35 in good health. Some clones in this sample may be carry-over from other donors' samples. The CDR3 DNA sequence: TGCGCCAGCAGCTTGGCCGTAGGTCTAGCCAAAAACATTCAGTACTTC. It specifies CASSLAVGLAKNIQYF.